Listed below are T cell receptor beta chains from one sample, sequenced in a study of blood T cell repertoires in COVID-19. Measured with immunoSEQ multiplex PCR; TCRdb has only the in-frame clones, and not every one. The table has some 160,000 clones, over 75% seen once. The sequencing input was PBMCs or T cells enriched from blood (not recorded which). Receptors were obtained from a woman aged 45 to 65 who had recovered from COVID-19. Both conserved end residues are trimmed from each CDR3. The D gene is left open where the match is weak.

TRBV7-6	NA	TRBJ2-2	ASSLGGTHPTGELF
TRBV3-1/TRBV3-2	TRBD1	TRBJ2-4	ASSPGQALNIQY
TRBV29-1	TRBD1	TRBJ1-1	SVRTGGITEAF
TRBV5-5	NA	TRBJ1-2	ASSLATAGGYT
TRBV9	TRBD1	TRBJ2-2	ASSVGSSDRAHTGELF
TRBV6-5	TRBD1	TRBJ1-5	ASSPQGAIPQPQH
TRBV30	TRBD1	TRBJ1-1	AWSRGQLVTEAF
TRBV12-3/TRBV12-4	TRBD1	TRBJ2-1	ASSGQGYNEQF
TRBV5-4	TRBD1	TRBJ2-7	ASSPGQGISYEQY
TRBV11-2	TRBD1	TRBJ1-2	ASSLDRGRGYT